This TCR beta chain was profiled in a study of blood T cell repertoires in COVID-19. Turning to the study itself: Material from acute and convalescent COVID-19 was sourced from the United States, Italy and Spain. PBMCs, B-cell-depleted T cells, or T cells provided the cDNA or gDNA that made up the material.

Authors' analysis steps: Amplification of reference gene primers provided the estimated nucleated cell counts. Profiled with immunoSEQ multiplex PCR; TCRdb holds only in-frame clones, not every one. V and J calls plus clone size are reproduced from that table; the DNA served to infer D and trimming. Of about 170,000 clones listed, roughly nine tenths are singletons. V dropped 0 bases and J dropped 0 bases, with 9 bases sitting between them. Per germline, CDR1 LNHDA and CDR2 SQIVND (reference sequence). The CDR3 is made up of 16 amino acids. This TCR came from a woman over 75 in a cohort sampled during active or convalescent COVID-19. The V gene is TRBV19, the J gene TRBJ1-3; D remains unclear. The sample consisted of peripheral blood. The chain's CDR3 is CASSIDQAPSGNTIYF. DNA of the CDR3: TGTGCCAGTAGTATAGATCAGGCACCCTCTGGAAACACCATATATTTT.